A selection of T cell receptor beta chains follows, all from one sample in a study of cytomegalovirus exposure and HLA in healthy donors. Clones were sequenced by immunoSEQ multiplex PCR, and TCRdb holds only the in-frame ones, with some missing. Seen in this sample are 100,000 to 150,000 clones; the ten most common clones hold around 2.4%. The sample was PBMCs. The receptors derive from a man aged 35 to 55 in good health and CMV-seronegative. Both conserved end residues are part of each CDR3. Each record gives: V gene, J gene, D gene, CDR3 DNA, CDR3 protein. The D gene is left open where the match is weak.

TRBV18,TRBJ2-7,TRBD1,TGTGCCAGCTCAACCCGGGACAGAGCCTACGAGCAGTACTTC,CASSTRDRAYEQYF
TRBV7-2,TRBJ2-1,NA,TGTGCCAGCAGCCCCAACCTCGTACCCCTATACAATGAGCAGTTCTTC,CASSPNLVPLYNEQFF
TRBV19,TRBJ1-5,TRBD1,TGTGCCAGTAATTCGGACAGGGGAGAAATTGAGCCCCAGCATTTT,CASNSDRGEIEPQHF
TRBV30,TRBJ1-1,TRBD1,TGTGCCTGGAGACAGGGGATGAACACTGAAGCTTTCTTT,CAWRQGMNTEAFF
TRBV15,TRBJ1-1,NA,TGTGCCACCAGCAGAGATCCCCCCGAACAGGGTTTCACTGAAGCTTTCTTT,CATSRDPPEQGFTEAFF
TRBV5-8,TRBJ2-4,TRBD1,TGTGCCAGCAGTGACGGGACAGCAGTAAAAAACATTCAGTACTTC,CASSDGTAVKNIQYF
TRBV15,TRBJ2-7,TRBD1,TGTGCCACACGTAAACAGGGGACGGTCTACGAGCAGTACTTC,CATRKQGTVYEQYF
TRBV28,TRBJ2-4,NA,TGTGCCAGCAGCAAAGGGATGGCGGGGGCCAAAAACATTCAGTACTTC,CASSKGMAGAKNIQYF
TRBV6-5,TRBJ2-7,TRBD1,TGTGCCAGCAGGACAGGGTTCGAGCAGTACTTC,CASRTGFEQYF
TRBV29-1,TRBJ2-3,NA,TGCAGCGTTGAATTGGGGGGGCTATACACAGATACGCAGTATTTT,CSVELGGLYTDTQYF
TRBV7-6,TRBJ2-7,TRBD1,TGTGCCAGCAGCCGGGACAGGGAATACGAGCAGTACTTC,CASSRDREYEQYF
TRBV9,TRBJ2-2,NA,TGTGCCAGCAGCGCGTTAGTTGACACCGGGGAGCTGTTTTTT,CASSALVDTGELFF
TRBV7-6,TRBJ2-7,TRBD1,TGTGCCAGCAGCCCGAACAGGGGGGTCTACGAGCAGTACTTC,CASSPNRGVYEQYF
TRBV7-2,TRBJ2-7,NA,TGTGCCAGCAGCTTAGGCTCCGGGAACTACGAGCAGTACTTC,CASSLGSGNYEQYF
TRBV5-6,TRBJ2-1,NA,TGTGCCAGCAGCCGGACTGGCTCAGTCAGCAATGAGCAGTTCTTC,CASSRTGSVSNEQFF
TRBV6-6,TRBJ1-5,NA,TGTGCCAGCAGTTACGAGGTGGGTTGGCAGCCCCAGCATTTT,CASSYEVGWQPQHF
TRBV6-5,TRBJ1-1,NA,TGTGCCAGCAGTTACTCTCGAAGGGGTGGAACTGAAGCTTTCTTT,CASSYSRRGGTEAFF
TRBV4-3,TRBJ2-7,TRBD1,TGCGCCAGCAGCCAAGAGACCGGACAGGGTCACTACGAGCAGTACTTC,CASSQETGQGHYEQYF
TRBV6-5,TRBJ1-2,NA,TGTGCCAGCAGTTACTGGGAGGACTATGGCTACACCTTC,CASSYWEDYGYTF
TRBV7-9,TRBJ2-1,TRBD2,TGTGCCAGCAGCTTACCAGGAGTAGCGGGAGAATCGTACAATGAGCAGTTCTTC,CASSLPGVAGESYNEQFF
TRBV9,TRBJ2-2,TRBD1,TGTGCCAGCAGCGCCGGGACAGGGCCAGCCGGGGAGCTGTTTTTT,CASSAGTGPAGELFF
TRBV11-1,TRBJ2-5,TRBD2,TGTGCCAGCAGCTTGGGACTAGCTTCCGAGACCCAGTACTTC,CASSLGLASETQYF
TRBV5-6,TRBJ2-3,TRBD1,TGTGCCAGCAGCTCCTACGACAGGGCGTACACAGATACGCAGTATTTT,CASSSYDRAYTDTQYF
TRBV5-1,TRBJ1-5,NA,TGCGCCAGCAGCTTAACGGGAGCAACCAATCAGCCCCAGCATTTT,CASSLTGATNQPQHF
TRBV27,TRBJ1-6,NA,TGTGCCAGCAGTCGGGGGAGGGGATCCTATAATTCACCCCTCCACTTT,CASSRGRGSYNSPLHF
TRBV28,TRBJ2-2,TRBD1,TGTGCCAGCAGTCCGACCGGGACAGGGTCAACCGGGGAGCTGTTTTTT,CASSPTGTGSTGELFF
TRBV5-1,TRBJ1-1,NA,TGCGCCAGCAGCGACCCGGGGGGGGCTGAAGCTTTCTTT,CASSDPGGAEAFF
TRBV5-6,TRBJ2-7,TRBD1,TGTGCCAGCAGCTTGGGGTACAGGGGCCCCTACGAGCAGTACTTC,CASSLGYRGPYEQYF
TRBV5-8,TRBJ2-1,TRBD1,TGTGCCAGCAGCCAAGGACAGGTTATAGATGAGCAGTTCTTC,CASSQGQVIDEQFF
TRBV5-1,TRBJ2-1,TRBD2,TGCGCCAGCAGCCCTTACTCCGGCTCCGGGACTAGCTCCTACAATGAGCAGTTCTTC,CASSPYSGSGTSSYNEQFF
TRBV5-1,TRBJ2-1,NA,TGCGCCAGCATCGAGGGAGGACCATCCTACAATGAGCAGTTCTTC,CASIEGGPSYNEQFF